One TCR beta chain is described in this entry. The antigen is undetermined. A second PCR of roughly 7 to 11 cycles used a sample-barcoded 5' primer and a J-beta primer mix. Template switching added a 12-random-nucleotide identifier to every cDNA molecule. In TCRdb, the 5' RACE reads were re-called with MiXCR into one record per CDR3 protein. The data show about 1.8 million distinct CDR3 sequences, with around half seen just once and approximately 2% held by the top ten. Trimming stripped 8 bases from V and 3 bases from J, with 12 bases between. This CDR3 contains 13 residues. The germline gives CDR1 MNHEY, CDR2 SVGAGI. The data stem from a study of blood T cells in healthy people across ages. Findings of the study overall: Donor CMV status was unknown, possibly confounding expanded clonotype changes.

Healthy individuals of Caucasian origin from Russia, aged roughly 6 to 95, served as donors. Approximately 10 milliliters was the volume of peripheral blood drawn from each donor. Sequencing was carried out using blood. The sequence was obtained from a woman aged 40 to 50 in good health. V usage is TRBV6-5 and J usage is TRBJ2-3; maybe TRBD2 (5 bases). CDR3 amino acids: CASFSGRTDTQYF. The CDR3 nucleotides are TGTGCCAGCTTCAGCGGTAGGACAGATACGCAGTATTTT.